Listed below are T cell receptor beta chains from one sample, sequenced in a study of beta chain features in type 1 diabetes. Clones were sequenced by immunoSEQ multiplex PCR, and TCRdb holds only the in-frame ones, with some missing. The data show hundreds of thousands of clones, over 9.5% seen once. Sequencing was carried out using naive CD4+ T cells from blood. These receptors came from a woman between 18 and 30 years old with type 1 diabetes. Each CDR3 is given with its conserved first and last residue. The D gene is left open where the match is weak. Clone size is shown for a subset of rows, as once, few, many or a class of expanded clone.

size: .
J: TRBJ2-3
V: TRBV25-1
D: .
DNA: TGTGCCAGCAGGGAGGATTTTCGAGATACGCAGTATTTT
CDR3: CASREDFRDTQYF

size: .
J: TRBJ2-7
V: TRBV4-1
D: TRBD2
DNA: TGCGCCAGCAGCCAAGTCGGACTAGCGGGAGGCTACGAGCAGTACTTC
CDR3: CASSQVGLAGGYEQYF

size: .
J: TRBJ1-5
V: TRBV6-6
D: .
DNA: TGTGCCAGCAGTTTCGGACTTGCCCGGCCCCAGCATTTT
CDR3: CASSFGLARPQHF

size: .
J: TRBJ2-5
V: TRBV6-6
D: .
DNA: TGTGCCAGCAGTTACCCGACAGACCAAGAGACCCAGTACTTC
CDR3: CASSYPTDQETQYF

size: few
J: TRBJ1-5
V: TRBV4-3
D: .
DNA: TGCGCCAGCAGCCAAGATCGTGATCAGCCCCAGCATTTT
CDR3: CASSQDRDQPQHF

size: .
J: TRBJ2-1
V: TRBV4-3
D: TRBD1
DNA: TGCGCCAGCAGCCGCTCGGACAGGAGCTCCTACAATGAGCAGTTCTTC
CDR3: CASSRSDRSSYNEQFF

size: .
J: TRBJ2-7
V: TRBV25-1
D: .
DNA: TGTGCCAGCGGTCAGGGTCTCGAGCAGTACTTC
CDR3: CASGQGLEQYF

size: few
J: TRBJ1-1
V: TRBV7-2
D: TRBD1
DNA: TGTGCCAGCAGCTTAGGGGACAGGATCGGCACTGAAGCTTTCTTT
CDR3: CASSLGDRIGTEAFF

size: few
J: TRBJ2-1
V: TRBV18
D: TRBD2
DNA: TGTGCCAGCTCAACCGGGAGGCAGCCCAATGAGCAGTTCTTC
CDR3: CASSTGRQPNEQFF

size: few
J: TRBJ1-2
V: TRBV7-9
D: TRBD1
DNA: TGTGCCAGCAGCTGGGACAGGGGGGCCTATGGCTACACCTTC
CDR3: CASSWDRGAYGYTF

size: few
J: TRBJ2-7
V: TRBV5-4
D: TRBD2
DNA: TGTGCCAGCAGCTTGGGGGGACTAGCGCTCTCCTACGAGCAGTACTTC
CDR3: CASSLGGLALSYEQYF

size: .
J: TRBJ2-5
V: TRBV19
D: .
DNA: TGTGCCAGTCGTAACGGGGGTCAAGAGACCCAGTACTTC
CDR3: CASRNGGQETQYF

size: .
J: TRBJ2-5
V: TRBV30
D: TRBD2
DNA: TGTGCCTGGCAGACTAGCGGCCAAGAGACCCAGTACTTC
CDR3: CAWQTSGQETQYF

size: few
J: TRBJ2-1
V: TRBV5-1
D: .
DNA: TGCGCCAGCAGCCCCGATCAACTAGTGCGATTATCCAATGAGCAGTTCTTC
CDR3: CASSPDQLVRLSNEQFF